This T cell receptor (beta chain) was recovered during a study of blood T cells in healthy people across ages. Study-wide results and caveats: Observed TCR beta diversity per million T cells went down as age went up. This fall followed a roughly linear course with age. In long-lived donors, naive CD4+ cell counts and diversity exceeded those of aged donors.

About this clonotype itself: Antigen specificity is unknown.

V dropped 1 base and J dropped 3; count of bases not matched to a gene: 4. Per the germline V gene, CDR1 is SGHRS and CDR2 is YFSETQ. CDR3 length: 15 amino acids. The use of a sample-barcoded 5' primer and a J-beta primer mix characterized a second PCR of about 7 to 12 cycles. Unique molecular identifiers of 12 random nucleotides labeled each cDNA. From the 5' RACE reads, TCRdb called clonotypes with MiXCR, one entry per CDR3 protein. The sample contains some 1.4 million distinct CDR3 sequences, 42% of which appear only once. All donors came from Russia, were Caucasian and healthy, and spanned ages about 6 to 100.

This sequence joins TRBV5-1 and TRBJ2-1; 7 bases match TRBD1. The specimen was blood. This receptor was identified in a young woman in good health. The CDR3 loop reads CASSLTHRGYNEQFF. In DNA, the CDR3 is TGCGCCAGCAGCTTGACGCACAGGGGCTACAATGAGCAGTTCTTC.